This entry lists 31 T cell receptor beta chains sequenced from one sample in a study of beta chain features in type 1 diabetes (dated by TCRdb to 2016 to 2019). The method was the immunoSEQ multiplex PCR assay. The entire isolated RNA was reverse transcribed using the High Capacity cDNA Reverse Transcription Kit, and thus expressed TCRB transcripts were sequenced. TCRdb retrieved this table from immuneACCESS and kept in-frame rearrangements only. Not all clones are present; in checked studies, unresolved V genes account for under half, and no reason is known for the remainder. Present in this sample are more than 300,000 clones, over 12% of which were seen just once. Approximately 0.02% of the sample is held by the ten biggest clonotypes. Sample: naive CD4+ T cells from blood. Sample cell subset or site, as interpreted from the label and publication: true naive CD4+ T cells. Receptors were obtained from a woman under 30 in good health.

V and J are TRBV18 and TRBJ2-7; tentatively, D is TRBD1 (6 bases). From germline, CDR1 is KGHSH and CDR2 LQKENI. The length of the CDR3 is 15 residues. Trimming pared 3 bases from V and 6 bases from J, leaving 18 bases between. CDR3: CASSPGAGLMGEQYF. CDR3 nucleotide sequence: TGTGCCAGCTCACCGGGGGCCGGGTTGATGGGCGAGCAGTACTTC.

CDR3 in amino acids: CASSHRLAGRSYNEQFF. CDR3 bases: TGTGCCAGCAGCCACCGACTAGCGGGCCGCTCCTACAATGAGCAGTTCTTC. The rearrangement joins TRBV7-9 to TRBJ2-1; 10 nucleotides align to TRBD2. This CDR3 contains 17 residues. Looked up from germline, CDR1 is SEHNR and CDR2 is FQNEAQ (reference sequence). V was clipped by 5 bases and J by 0 bases; unmatched bases: 7.

This clone was counted a few times. V usage is TRBV6-5 and J usage is TRBJ2-5, with D maybe TRBD1 (5 bases). Looked up from germline, CDR1 is MNHEY and CDR2 is SVGAGI. CDR3 length equals 15 residues. Trimming pared 0 bases from V and 2 bases from J, leaving 10 bases between. CDR3 in amino acids: CASSYSETEQETQYF. CDR3 DNA sequence: TGTGCCAGCAGTTACTCGGAGACAGAGCAAGAGACCCAGTACTTC.

This clone was counted between two and nine times. This chain links TRBV7-9 with TRBJ1-2, with D possibly being TRBD1 (6 bases). The V end lost 3 bases, the J end lost 3 bases, and 14 bases lay between the germline ends. The CDR3 has 15 residues. In germline, CDR1 is SEHNR, CDR2 FQNEAQ (reference sequence). CDR3 sequence (DNA): TGTGCCAGCAGCTTCTCCAAAACAGGGTACTATGGCTACACCTTC. Protein sequence: CASSFSKTGYYGYTF.

V is TRBV5-4 and J is TRBJ2-1; D possibly corresponds to TRBD2 (5 bases). The ends were cut back, 2 bases at V and 1 base at J, with 10 bases in the middle. This CDR3 spans 15 amino acids. Germline values: CDR1 SGHNT, CDR2 YYREEE (reference sequence). The CDR3, as DNA: TGTGCCAGCAGCTTACCGGGGTCGTCCTACAATGAGCAGTTCTTC. This encodes CASSLPGSSYNEQFF.

This chain uses TRBV4-1 with TRBJ2-1, with TRBD2 identical over 11 bases. Trimming cost V 3 bases and J 3 bases; bases outside gene matches: 1. CDR1 is MGHRA and CDR2 is YSYEKL in the germline V gene. CDR3 length: 15 residues. In DNA, the CDR3 is TGCGCCAGCAGCCAGGGACTAGCGGACTACAATGAGCAGTTCTTC. This codes for CASSQGLADYNEQFF.

The chain joins TRBV7-9 to TRBJ2-3; D might be TRBD2 (5 bases). The V gene lost 1 base and the J gene lost 2 bases, with 7 bases spanning the gap. This CDR3 region has 14 residues. CDR1 is SEHNR, CDR2 FQNEAQ, per germline (reference sequence). The CDR3 here is CASSLVGNTDTQYF. The CDR3, as DNA: TGTGCCAGCAGCTTAGTCGGGAACACAGATACGCAGTATTTT. The full variable domain, its missing parts supplied by reference TRBV7-9 and TRBJ2-3, is DTGVSQNPRHKITKRGQNVTFRCDPISEHNRLYWYRQTLGQGPEFLTYFQNEAQLEKSRLLSDRFSAERPKGSFSTLEIQRTEQGDSAMYLCASSLVGNTDTQYFGPGTRLTVL.

The V call is TRBV9, the J call TRBJ1-5; 10 bases map to TRBD1. CDR1 is SGDLS, CDR2 YYNGEE, per germline. The CDR3 covers 14 residues. After removal of 3 bases from V and 4 bases from J, the junction contained 1 base not matched to a gene. The CDR3 nucleotides are TGTGCCAGCAGCGGGACAGGGGGGAATCAGCCCCAGCATTTT. Its protein is CASSGTGGNQPQHF.

This sequence joins TRBV19 and TRBJ2-2, with 8 bases fitting TRBD1. CDR3 length: 14 amino acids. With V trimmed by 5 bases and J by 7 bases, 6 bases remained unmatched. The germline V gene encodes CDR1 LNHDA and CDR2 SQIVND (reference sequence). The CDR3 is CASSLDRAGGELFF. For the CDR3, the DNA is TGTGCCAGTAGTCTGGACAGGGCGGGCGGGGAGCTGTTTTTT.

The J gene is TRBJ2-1, the V gene TRBV18, with D possibly TRBD1 on 6 matching bases. V shed 6 bases and J shed 10 bases, with 16 bases lying between them. The CDR3 is 13 amino acids. Per the germline V gene, CDR1 is KGHSH and CDR2 is LQKENI. CDR3 DNA sequence: TGTGCCAGCTCGCCTGACAGGTCGCGGGAGCAGTTCTTC. Amino acid sequence: CASSPDRSREQFF.

This chain joins TRBV4-3 and TRBJ2-7; D unclear. The CDR3 is 11 amino acids. In germline, CDR1 is LGHNA, CDR2 YSLEER. V was shortened by 5 bases and J by 5 bases, with 7 bases between the two germline ends. The CDR3 region is CASSIRNEQYF. Here the CDR3 DNA reads TGCGCCAGCAGCATCCGTAACGAGCAGTACTTC.

The chain links TRBV5-4 to TRBJ2-2, with D possibly TRBD2 on 5 matching bases. V was clipped by 2 bases and J by 3 bases, with 11 bases between them. The CDR3 length is 15 residues. Germline-derived CDR1 and CDR2 are SGHNT and YYREEE (reference sequence). Written as DNA, the CDR3 is TGTGCCAGCAGCTTACGGCTAGCCTACACCGGGGAGCTGTTTTTT. This translates into CASSLRLAYTGELFF.

This clone was detected only a few times. V is TRBV25-1 and J is TRBJ1-1, with 8 bases matching TRBD1. V trimming: 1 base; J trimming: 1 base; junction bases outside the gene matches: 2. The CDR3 length is 15 residues. Germline loops: CDR1 MGHDK, CDR2 SYGVNS. The CDR3 loop reads CASSELQGANTEAFF. CDR3 bases: TGTGCCAGCAGTGAATTGCAGGGGGCGAACACTGAAGCTTTCTTT.

This clone was observed a few times. The genes are TRBV5-1 and TRBJ1-5, with D uncertain. Looked up from germline, CDR1 is SGHRS and CDR2 is YFSETQ. The CDR3 has 16 residues. V was cut by 0 bases and J by 2 bases, with 12 bases left in between. CDR3 sequence reads: CASSLAEGLGNQPQHF. The CDR3 nucleotides read TGCGCCAGCAGCTTGGCCGAGGGATTGGGCAATCAGCCCCAGCATTTT. The full variable domain, in which reference TRBV5-1 and TRBJ1-5 provide the parts outside the CDR3, is KAGVTQTPRYLIKTRGQQVTLSCSPISGHRSVSWYQQTPGQGLQFLFEYFSETQRNKGNFPGRFSGRQFSNSRSEMNVSTLELGDSALYLCASSLAEGLGNQPQHFGDGTRLSIL.

This clone was observed a few times. The gene calls are TRBV14 and TRBJ2-2; a possible D gene is TRBD1 (6 bases). Trimming took off 4 bases at V and 6 bases at J, with 12 bases between the two ends. The CDR3 runs 14 residues. Germline V lookup: CDR1 SGHDN, CDR2 FVKESK. Here the CDR3 DNA reads TGTGCCAGCAGCCCCCTGGGGGCCCCCGGGGAGCTGTTTTTT. Translated, it gives CASSPLGAPGELFF.

This sequence joins TRBV4-2 and TRBJ1-4; D gene ambiguous. Germline-derived CDR1 and CDR2 are LGHNA and YNFKEQ. The CDR3 runs 15 residues. V was trimmed by 0 bases and J by 8 bases, leaving 13 bases between them. The CDR3 reads CASSQERAAGEKLFF. In DNA form, the CDR3 reads TGTGCCAGCAGCCAAGAACGAGCAGCGGGGGAAAAACTGTTTTTT.

The chain uses TRBV30 and TRBJ1-5, with TRBD1 matching 9 bases. Germline V gives CDR1 GTSNPN, CDR2 SVGIG (reference sequence). V shed 5 bases, J shed 7 bases, and the junction held 6 bases outside the gene matches. This CDR3 is built from 13 residues. CDR3 in amino acids: CAWSDRGEQPQHF. For the CDR3, the DNA is TGTGCCTGGTCTGACAGGGGGGAACAGCCCCAGCATTTT.

This sequence joins TRBV18 and TRBJ2-3; D unclear. The V end lost 5 bases, the J end lost 1 base, and 13 bases lay between the germline ends. The length of the CDR3 is 15 residues. Germline CDR1 KGHSH, CDR2 LQKENI. As DNA, the CDR3 is TGTGCCAGCTCAACTTACCAGGCAGGCACAGATACGCAGTATTTT. This codes for CASSTYQAGTDTQYF.

This clone was seen more than once but under ten times. The rearrangement links TRBV9 to TRBJ2-2; TRBD2 matches at 10 bases. V shed 7 bases, J shed 7 bases, and the junction held 10 bases outside the gene matches. Germline V lookup: CDR1 SGDLS, CDR2 YYNGEE. This CDR3 is built from 15 residues. CDR3 sequence reads: CASRPGTSANGELFF. The CDR3 nucleotides are TGTGCCAGCCGACCCGGGACTAGCGCTAACGGGGAGCTGTTTTTT.

This clone came up a few times. CDR3 nucleotide sequence: TGTGCCTGGGGGACAGGGAACACCGGGGAGCTGTTTTTT. Protein product: CAWGTGNTGELFF. This rearrangement joins TRBV30 to TRBJ2-2, with TRBD1 matching over 8 bases. CDR1 and CDR2 from the germline V gene are GTSNPN and SVGIG (reference sequence). Germline trimming cut 5 bases from V and 1 base from J; bases unmatched to any gene: 0. CDR3 length: 13 amino acids.

This clone appeared a few times. The gene calls are TRBV11-2 and TRBJ1-5; D ambiguous. V lost 2 bases and J 3 bases, leaving 11 bases between the germline ends. The CDR3 loop spans 15 amino acids. Germline assignment: CDR1 SGHAT and CDR2 FQNNGV. The CDR3 nucleotides read TGTGCCAGCAGCTTAAGCGGGCAGTACAATCAGCCCCAGCATTTT. Protein sequence: CASSLSGQYNQPQHF.

The CDR3 DNA follows: TGTGCCAGCAGCAGTCGGACTAGCGGGACCACCAATGAGCAGTTCTTC. It encodes CASSSRTSGTTNEQFF. The J gene is TRBJ2-1, the V gene TRBV9; 12 nucleotides line up with TRBD2. Germline CDR1 is SGDLS and CDR2 is YYNGEE. V trimming: 4 bases; J trimming: 6 bases; junction bases outside the gene matches: 8. The CDR3 runs 16 residues.

This clone appeared a few times. V usage is TRBV5-1 and J usage is TRBJ2-5; possible D gene TRBD1, 5 bases. V was shortened by 1 base and J by 1 base, with 5 bases between the two germline ends. Per the germline V gene, CDR1 is SGHRS and CDR2 is YFSETQ. CDR3 length: 13 amino acids. The CDR3 region is CASSLRGQETQYF. The CDR3 nucleotides are TGCGCCAGCAGCTTGAGGGGCCAAGAGACCCAGTACTTC.

The chain joins TRBV11-2 to TRBJ2-1, with TRBD1 identical over 9 bases. The trim removed 2 bases at V and 8 bases at J, leaving 7 bases unmatched. CDR1 is SGHAT and CDR2 is FQNNGV in the germline V gene. CDR3 length: 15 amino acids. The CDR3 bases are TGTGCCAGCAGCTTACTGGGGACAGGGACGGATGAGCAGTTCTTC. Translated, it gives CASSLLGTGTDEQFF.

V usage is TRBV21-1 and J usage is TRBJ1-3; the table's D gene call, TRBD1, was not cross checked with the DNA. TRBV21-1 is given as a pseudogene. This CDR3 comprises 14 residues. The CDR3 loop is CASSGQTPGNTIYF. CDR3 nucleotides: TGTGCCAGCAGCGGGCAGACCCCCGGAAACACCATATATTTT.

This clone has only a few counts. The chain joins TRBV5-4 to TRBJ1-2; D remains unclear. The CDR3 totals 16 residues. V was clipped by 4 bases and J by 0 bases, with 16 bases between them. CDR1 is SGHNT and CDR2 is YYREEE in the germline V gene (reference sequence). This CDR3 reads CASSHPGESTNYGYTF. In nucleotides, the CDR3 is TGTGCCAGCAGCCATCCCGGGGAGTCGACTAACTATGGCTACACCTTC.

This clone showed up just a few times. The chain uses TRBV5-1 and TRBJ2-2, with TRBD1 matching over 7 bases. Per germline, CDR1 SGHRS and CDR2 YFSETQ. V shed 3 bases, J shed 4 bases, and the junction held 9 bases outside the gene matches. The CDR3 contains 16 residues. For the CDR3, the DNA is TGCGCCAGCAGCTCAACAGGGGTGGGCATCACCGGGGAGCTGTTTTTT. Its protein is CASSSTGVGITGELFF.

The chain links TRBV19 to TRBJ1-5; D is unresolved. Germline lookup yields CDR1 LNHDA and CDR2 SQIVND (reference sequence). The V and J ends lost 3 bases and 0 bases respectively, with 9 bases between them. The CDR3 extends over 15 amino acids. The CDR3 reads CASSIAQVSNQPQHF. The DNA of the CDR3 is TGTGCCAGTAGTATCGCCCAGGTTAGCAATCAGCCCCAGCATTTT.

This clone occurred a few times. The chain links TRBV5-8 to TRBJ2-3; D unclear. Between the trimmed V and J ends, which lost 1 base and 6 bases, there was a span of 6 bases. The CDR3 has 12 residues. Germline V gene data show CDR1 as SGHTS and CDR2 as YDEGEE. This CDR3 reads CASSLRSDTQYF. The CDR3 nucleotides are TGTGCCAGCAGCTTGCGGTCTGATACGCAGTATTTT.

This clone was counted a few times. The chain has TRBV9 and TRBJ1-2; no reliable D call. CDR1 is SGDLS, CDR2 YYNGEE, per germline. V was clipped by 3 bases and J by 1 base, with 7 bases between them. This CDR3 is built from 13 residues. The CDR3 region is CASSARDNYGYTF. As DNA, the CDR3 is TGTGCCAGCAGCGCACGGGATAACTATGGCTACACCTTC. Full variable domain (remainder filled in from reference TRBV9 and TRBJ1-2): DSGVTQTPKHLITATGQRVTLRCSPRSGDLSVYWYQQSLDQGLQFLIQYYNGEERAKGNILERFSAQQFPDLHSELNLSSLELGDSALYFCASSARDNYGYTFGSGTRLTVV.

This clone appeared a few times. The chain combines TRBV9 with TRBJ2-3, with TRBD1 matching over 8 bases. The CDR3 is 13 residues long. Germline V CDR1 and CDR2: SGDLS, YYNGEE. After removal of 7 bases from V and 3 bases from J, the junction contained 4 bases not matched to a gene. The CDR3 protein is CASGQGGTDTQYF. CDR3 sequence (DNA): TGTGCCAGCGGACAGGGAGGAACAGATACGCAGTATTTT. Full variable domain (remainder filled in from reference TRBV9 and TRBJ2-3): DSGVTQTPKHLITATGQRVTLRCSPRSGDLSVYWYQQSLDQGLQFLIQYYNGEERAKGNILERFSAQQFPDLHSELNLSSLELGDSALYFCASGQGGTDTQYFGPGTRLTVL.